The rows below give T cell receptor beta chains drawn from one sample of a study of long-term antiretroviral therapy in people with HIV. Method: immunoSEQ multiplex PCR; TCRdb's copy keeps in-frame clones and lacks some. The sample includes 26,000 or so clones, over 85% of them seen just once. The sample consisted of unsorted PBMCs, taken 6.2 years after starting antiretroviral therapy. The receptors derive from a man aged 35 to 55 with HIV. Both conserved end residues are part of each CDR3. D genes are given only for firm matches. Size is stated for part of the rows, as once, few or many counts, or as a class when the clone is expanded.

j_gene: TRBJ2-3; d_gene: NA; abundance: NA; v_gene: TRBV9; CDR3aa: CASSLNADTQYF; CDR3nt: TGTGCCAGCAGCTTAAACGCAGATACGCAGTATTTT
j_gene: TRBJ2-3; d_gene: NA; abundance: NA; v_gene: TRBV14; CDR3aa: CASSQAWGQVNTDTQYF; CDR3nt: TGTGCCAGCAGCCAAGCGTGGGGACAAGTAAACACAGATACGCAGTATTTT
j_gene: TRBJ1-1; d_gene: NA; abundance: NA; v_gene: TRBV18; CDR3aa: CASSPGVQGRNTEAFF; CDR3nt: TGTGCCAGCTCACCAGGAGTCCAGGGAAGGAACACTGAAGCTTTCTTT
j_gene: TRBJ2-1; d_gene: NA; abundance: NA; v_gene: TRBV18; CDR3aa: CASSLKQQSSYNEQFF; CDR3nt: TGTGCCAGCTCCCTCAAGCAGCAGAGCTCCTACAATGAGCAGTTCTTC
j_gene: TRBJ2-1; d_gene: TRBD2; abundance: NA; v_gene: TRBV4-3; CDR3aa: CASSQDLQGGSSYNEQFF; CDR3nt: TGCGCCAGCAGCCAAGATCTCCAGGGCGGGAGCTCCTACAATGAGCAGTTCTTC
j_gene: TRBJ1-1; d_gene: NA; abundance: NA; v_gene: TRBV18; CDR3aa: CASSSSFYGNTEAFF; CDR3nt: TGTGCCAGCTCAAGTTCCTTTTACGGGAACACTGAAGCTTTCTTT
j_gene: TRBJ1-1; d_gene: NA; abundance: once; v_gene: TRBV7-6; CDR3aa: CASSWVAGGYTEAFF; CDR3nt: TGTGCCAGCAGCTGGGTGGCGGGGGGCTATACTGAAGCTTTCTTT
j_gene: TRBJ1-1; d_gene: TRBD1; abundance: NA; v_gene: TRBV6-5; CDR3aa: CASSGTGGTEAFF; CDR3nt: TGTGCCAGCAGCGGGACAGGGGGGACTGAAGCTTTCTTT
j_gene: TRBJ1-3; d_gene: NA; abundance: NA; v_gene: TRBV4-3; CDR3aa: CASSQEGQVSSGNTIYF; CDR3nt: TGCGCCAGCAGCCAAGAAGGGCAGGTTTCCTCTGGAAACACCATATATTTT
j_gene: TRBJ1-6; d_gene: NA; abundance: NA; v_gene: TRBV6-5; CDR3aa: CASSEMTGVSPLHF; CDR3nt: TGTGCCAGCAGTGAAATGACAGGAGTTTCACCCCTCCACTTT
j_gene: TRBJ1-1; d_gene: NA; abundance: NA; v_gene: TRBV28; CDR3aa: CASSNLGSEAFF; CDR3nt: TGTGCCAGCTCTAATTTGGGCTCTGAAGCTTTCTTT
j_gene: TRBJ1-5; d_gene: NA; abundance: NA; v_gene: TRBV5-5; CDR3aa: CASSRVGRDQPQHF; CDR3nt: TGTGCCAGCAGTCGCGTAGGCAGGGACCAGCCCCAGCATTTT
j_gene: TRBJ2-2; d_gene: TRBD2; abundance: NA; v_gene: TRBV2; CDR3aa: CASISVAGGFGELFF; CDR3nt: TGTGCCAGCATTTCGGTAGCGGGAGGTTTCGGGGAGCTGTTTTTT
j_gene: TRBJ2-7; d_gene: TRBD1; abundance: NA; v_gene: TRBV10-3; CDR3aa: CAISEPRTGGYEQYF; CDR3nt: TGTGCCATCAGTGAGCCGCGGACAGGGGGCTACGAGCAGTACTTC
j_gene: TRBJ2-7; d_gene: TRBD1; abundance: NA; v_gene: TRBV9; CDR3aa: CASSRGTGVIEQYF; CDR3nt: TGTGCCAGCAGCCGCGGGACAGGGGTTATCGAGCAGTACTTC
j_gene: TRBJ2-2; d_gene: NA; abundance: NA; v_gene: TRBV7-6; CDR3aa: CASTIYTGELFF; CDR3nt: TGTGCCAGCACCATATACACCGGGGAGCTGTTTTTT
j_gene: TRBJ2-2; d_gene: TRBD2; abundance: NA; v_gene: TRBV7-8; CDR3aa: CASSLAEGLAANTGELFF; CDR3nt: TGTGCCAGCAGCTTAGCGGAGGGACTAGCGGCGAACACCGGGGAGCTGTTTTTT
j_gene: TRBJ2-1; d_gene: NA; abundance: NA; v_gene: TRBV9; CDR3aa: CASSVARVGGTAKEQFF; CDR3nt: TGTGCCAGCAGCGTAGCGCGGGTAGGAGGGACCGCCAAGGAGCAGTTCTTC
j_gene: TRBJ1-5; d_gene: NA; abundance: NA; v_gene: TRBV7-2; CDR3aa: CASSNRLNQPQHF; CDR3nt: TGTGCCAGCAGTAACCGCCTCAATCAGCCCCAGCATTTT
j_gene: TRBJ1-4; d_gene: NA; abundance: NA; v_gene: TRBV19; CDR3aa: CASSETGGSRLFF; CDR3nt: TGTGCCAGTAGTGAGACAGGAGGTTCGAGGCTGTTTTTT
j_gene: TRBJ2-3; d_gene: NA; abundance: NA; v_gene: TRBV7-3; CDR3aa: CASSSQGVTDTQYF; CDR3nt: TGTGCCAGCAGCTCTCAGGGAGTTACAGATACGCAGTATTTT
j_gene: TRBJ1-1; d_gene: TRBD1; abundance: once; v_gene: TRBV11-2; CDR3aa: CASSPGQGFHGDTEAFF; CDR3nt: TGTGCCAGCAGCCCGGGACAGGGGTTTCATGGCGACACTGAAGCTTTCTTT
j_gene: TRBJ2-7; d_gene: NA; abundance: NA; v_gene: TRBV7-9; CDR3aa: CASSTQGNFYEQYF; CDR3nt: TGTGCCAGCAGCACCCAGGGGAATTTCTACGAGCAGTACTTC
j_gene: TRBJ2-1; d_gene: NA; abundance: once; v_gene: TRBV4-3; CDR3aa: CASSQETNEQFF; CDR3nt: TGCGCCAGCAGCCAAGAAACGAATGAGCAGTTCTTC
j_gene: TRBJ1-2; d_gene: NA; abundance: NA; v_gene: TRBV16; CDR3aa: CASSQSGGNYGYTF; CDR3nt: TGTGCCAGCAGCCAATCCGGAGGGAACTATGGCTACACCTTC
j_gene: TRBJ2-2; d_gene: NA; abundance: NA; v_gene: TRBV7-9; CDR3aa: CASSLLPGHQSGELFF; CDR3nt: TGTGCCAGCAGCCTACTACCGGGACACCAATCCGGGGAGCTGTTTTTT
j_gene: TRBJ2-3; d_gene: TRBD2; abundance: NA; v_gene: TRBV11-1; CDR3aa: CASRARLAGGPDTQYF; CDR3nt: TGTGCCAGCAGAGCAAGACTAGCGGGGGGGCCGGATACGCAGTATTTT
j_gene: TRBJ2-7; d_gene: TRBD2; abundance: NA; v_gene: TRBV6-5; CDR3aa: CASRPGLADSYEQYF; CDR3nt: TGTGCCAGCAGGCCGGGACTAGCGGACTCCTACGAGCAGTACTTC
j_gene: TRBJ2-5; d_gene: NA; abundance: NA; v_gene: TRBV10-1; CDR3aa: CASTLTEETQYF; CDR3nt: TGCGCCAGCACCTTGACAGAAGAGACCCAGTACTTC
j_gene: TRBJ2-7; d_gene: TRBD1; abundance: once; v_gene: TRBV11-2; CDR3aa: CASSLGPGTANEQYF; CDR3nt: TGTGCCAGCAGCTTAGGACCAGGGACAGCCAACGAGCAGTACTTC
j_gene: TRBJ1-2; d_gene: NA; abundance: NA; v_gene: TRBV5-1; CDR3aa: CASSLQEGYGYTF; CDR3nt: TGCGCCAGCAGCTTACAGGAAGGATATGGCTACACCTTC
j_gene: TRBJ2-7; d_gene: NA; abundance: NA; v_gene: TRBV10-2; CDR3aa: CASRPGGSYEQYF; CDR3nt: TGCGCCAGCAGACCCGGTGGGTCCTACGAGCAGTACTTC
j_gene: TRBJ2-1; d_gene: TRBD1; abundance: NA; v_gene: TRBV6-1; CDR3aa: CASSDPRGQLVNEQFF; CDR3nt: TGTGCCAGCAGTGATCCAAGGGGACAGTTGGTCAATGAGCAGTTCTTC
j_gene: TRBJ2-5; d_gene: NA; abundance: NA; v_gene: TRBV6-1; CDR3aa: CASRLGQNQETQYF; CDR3nt: TGTGCCAGCCGCCTAGGACAAAACCAAGAGACCCAGTACTTC
j_gene: TRBJ2-7; d_gene: NA; abundance: NA; v_gene: TRBV10-1; CDR3aa: CASSDGGSYEQYF; CDR3nt: TGCGCCAGCAGTGATGGGGGATCCTACGAGCAGTACTTC
j_gene: TRBJ2-3; d_gene: NA; abundance: NA; v_gene: TRBV7-3; CDR3aa: CASSLGLGTTDTQYF; CDR3nt: TGTGCCAGCAGCTTAGGCCTGGGGACCACAGATACGCAGTATTTT
j_gene: TRBJ1-2; d_gene: NA; abundance: NA; v_gene: TRBV27; CDR3aa: CASTSPTGQFTF; CDR3nt: TGTGCCAGCACTTCCCCTACTGGACAGTTCACGTTC
j_gene: TRBJ2-2; d_gene: TRBD2; abundance: NA; v_gene: TRBV15; CDR3aa: CATSRDPRTSGGNTGELFF; CDR3nt: TGTGCCACCAGCAGAGATCCTAGGACTAGCGGGGGGAACACCGGGGAGCTGTTTTTT
j_gene: TRBJ2-2; d_gene: TRBD2; abundance: NA; v_gene: TRBV29-1; CDR3aa: CSVVISGSGRELFF; CDR3nt: TGCAGCGTTGTGATCAGCGGGAGTGGCAGGGAGCTGTTTTTT
j_gene: TRBJ2-1; d_gene: TRBD2; abundance: NA; v_gene: TRBV5-1; CDR3aa: CASSLARGLAGGYNEQFF; CDR3nt: TGCGCCAGCAGCTTGGCGAGGGGTCTAGCGGGGGGGTACAATGAGCAGTTCTTC
j_gene: TRBJ2-3; d_gene: TRBD2; abundance: NA; v_gene: TRBV15; CDR3aa: CATSLQIGRGTSTDTQYF; CDR3nt: TGTGCCACCAGCTTACAGATTGGGCGGGGGACTAGCACAGATACGCAGTATTTT
j_gene: TRBJ2-1; d_gene: TRBD1; abundance: NA; v_gene: TRBV5-1; CDR3aa: CASSLAGQGVDEQFF; CDR3nt: TGCGCCAGCAGCTTGGCGGGACAGGGTGTGGATGAGCAGTTCTTC
j_gene: TRBJ1-4; d_gene: NA; abundance: NA; v_gene: TRBV15; CDR3aa: CATTEIYRVTNEKLFF; CDR3nt: TGTGCCACCACCGAGATTTACAGGGTAACTAATGAAAAACTGTTTTTT
j_gene: TRBJ2-2; d_gene: NA; abundance: NA; v_gene: TRBV29-1; CDR3aa: CSVVLGASTGELFF; CDR3nt: TGCAGCGTTGTGCTGGGGGCGAGTACCGGGGAGCTGTTTTTT
j_gene: TRBJ2-5; d_gene: NA; abundance: NA; v_gene: TRBV30; CDR3aa: CAWSTGIQETQYF; CDR3nt: TGTGCCTGGTCCACAGGGATCCAAGAGACCCAGTACTTC
j_gene: TRBJ2-7; d_gene: NA; abundance: NA; v_gene: TRBV13; CDR3aa: CASSRGQLIYEQYF; CDR3nt: TGTGCCAGCAGCCGAGGACAGTTAATCTACGAGCAGTACTTC
j_gene: TRBJ2-1; d_gene: NA; abundance: once; v_gene: TRBV10-3; CDR3aa: CAISDLGGARNEQFF; CDR3nt: TGTGCCATCAGTGATCTGGGGGGGGCGCGAAATGAGCAGTTCTTC
j_gene: TRBJ2-7; d_gene: NA; abundance: NA; v_gene: TRBV20-1; CDR3aa: CSVRASYEQYF; CDR3nt: TGCAGTGTGCGGGCGTCCTACGAGCAGTACTTC
j_gene: TRBJ2-3; d_gene: NA; abundance: NA; v_gene: TRBV5-1; CDR3aa: CASSLGQNTQYF; CDR3nt: TGCGCCAGCAGCTTGGGGCAGAATACGCAGTATTTT
j_gene: TRBJ2-3; d_gene: NA; abundance: NA; v_gene: TRBV7-2; CDR3aa: CASSGASDTQYF; CDR3nt: TGTGCCAGCAGTGGGGCCTCAGATACGCAGTATTTT